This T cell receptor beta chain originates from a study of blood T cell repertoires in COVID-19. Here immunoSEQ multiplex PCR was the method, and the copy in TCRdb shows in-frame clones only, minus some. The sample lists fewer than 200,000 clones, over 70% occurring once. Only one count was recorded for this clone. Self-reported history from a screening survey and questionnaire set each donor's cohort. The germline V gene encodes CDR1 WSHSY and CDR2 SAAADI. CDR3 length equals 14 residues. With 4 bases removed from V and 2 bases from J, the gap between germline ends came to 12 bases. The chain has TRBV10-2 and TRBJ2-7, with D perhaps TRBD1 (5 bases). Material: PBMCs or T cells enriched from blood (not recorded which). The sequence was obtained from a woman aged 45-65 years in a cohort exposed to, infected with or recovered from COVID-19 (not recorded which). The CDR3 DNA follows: TGCGCCAGCAGTGCGAGGACACCCCCCTACGAGCAGTACTTC. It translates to CASSARTPPYEQYF.